This entry features one TCR beta chain sequence. The antigen remains unidentified. These data belong to a study of OX40 agonist ivuxolimab in advanced cancers. Study-level background: The dose-escalation cohort had hepatocellular carcinoma, melanoma, renal cell or head and neck cancer. It was permissible to have had prior anti-PD-1, anti-PD-L1 or anti-CTLA-4 therapy, and more than 30% had some.

Repertoires were generated with immunoSEQ multiplex PCR, while TCRdb's copy carries only in-frame clones and drops some. The top ten clones hold about 0.33% of a sample with fewer than 200,000 clones, approximately 94% of them seen once. J gave up 3 bases and V 6 bases, and 6 bases lay outside the gene matches. Germline V lookup: CDR1 ENHRY, CDR2 SYGVKD. The CDR3 totals 15 residues. Points from the study as a whole: On average, CD8+ T cells had more expanded clones than CD4+.

Autoimmune disease history or systemic immunosuppression led to patient exclusion. The input for sequencing was CD4+ or CD8+ T cells sorted from blood, taken in a trial of the OX40 agonist ivuxolimab. This receptor was taken from an adult with an advanced solid tumor such as melanoma, head and neck, liver or kidney cancer. This chain uses TRBV10-3 with TRBJ2-7; TRBD2 matches 12 bases. CDR3 sequence (DNA): TGTGCCATCAGGGAGGGACTAGCGGGTGTCTACGAGCAGTACTTC. Translated: CAIREGLAGVYEQYF.